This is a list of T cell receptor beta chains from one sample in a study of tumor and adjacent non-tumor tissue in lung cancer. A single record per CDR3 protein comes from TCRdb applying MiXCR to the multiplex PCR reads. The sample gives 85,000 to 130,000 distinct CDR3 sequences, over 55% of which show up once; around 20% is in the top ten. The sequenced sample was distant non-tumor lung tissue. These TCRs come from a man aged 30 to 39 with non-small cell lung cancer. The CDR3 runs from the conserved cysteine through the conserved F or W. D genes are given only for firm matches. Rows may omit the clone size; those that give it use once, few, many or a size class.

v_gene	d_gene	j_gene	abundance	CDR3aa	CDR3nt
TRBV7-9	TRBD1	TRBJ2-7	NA	CASSLLDRIYEQYF	TGTGCCAGCAGCCTGCTGGACAGGATTTACGAGCAGTACTTC
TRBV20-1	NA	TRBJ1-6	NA	CSAEDGAGTYNSPLHF	TGCAGTGCCGAGGATGGGGCAGGGACCTATAATTCACCCCTCCACTTT
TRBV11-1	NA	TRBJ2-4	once	CASAHSGRVTKNIQYF	TGTGCCAGCGCCCACTCAGGTAGGGTGACCAAAAACATTCAGTATTTC
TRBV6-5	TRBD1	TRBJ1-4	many	CASSYSFGTGGILEEKLFF	TGTGCCAGCAGTTACTCGTTCGGGACAGGGGGAATCTTGGAAGAAAAACTGTTTTTT
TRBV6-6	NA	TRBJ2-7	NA	CASLLTGPPERYF	TGTGCCAGCCTACTAACGGGACCCCCCGAGCGGTACTTC
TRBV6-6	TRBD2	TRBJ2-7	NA	CASIKGGVDQYF	TGTGCCAGCATTAAGGGAGGGGTCGATCAGTACTTC
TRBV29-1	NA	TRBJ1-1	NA	CCATQGAGWTEALF	TGCTGCGCCACACAGGGTGCGGGGTGGACTGAAGCTCTCTTC
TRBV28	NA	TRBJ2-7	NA	CASSLAGGSYEQYF	TGTGCCAGCAGTCTCGCCGGGGGCTCCTACGAGCAGTACTTC
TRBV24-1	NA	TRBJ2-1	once	CPTSDLLGPFYNEQFF	TGTCCCACCAGTGATTTGCTGGGGCCTTTCTACAATGAGCAGTTCTTC
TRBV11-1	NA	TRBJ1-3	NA	CASSLARTAGNTIYF	TGTGCCAGCAGCTTAGCCCGGACAGCTGGAAACACCATATATTTT
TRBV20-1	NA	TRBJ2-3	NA	CSAEAEGTTDTKYF	TGCAGTGCTGAGGCGGAGGGAACGACAGATACGAAGTATTTT
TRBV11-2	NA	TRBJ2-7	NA	CASSLGGGQNEQYF	TGTGCCAGCAGCTTAGGAGGAGGTCAGAACGAGCAGTACTTC
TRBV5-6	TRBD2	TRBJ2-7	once	CASTLGAGESYEQYF	TGTGCCAGTACCCTGGGAGCGGGGGAGTCCTACGAGCAGTACTTC